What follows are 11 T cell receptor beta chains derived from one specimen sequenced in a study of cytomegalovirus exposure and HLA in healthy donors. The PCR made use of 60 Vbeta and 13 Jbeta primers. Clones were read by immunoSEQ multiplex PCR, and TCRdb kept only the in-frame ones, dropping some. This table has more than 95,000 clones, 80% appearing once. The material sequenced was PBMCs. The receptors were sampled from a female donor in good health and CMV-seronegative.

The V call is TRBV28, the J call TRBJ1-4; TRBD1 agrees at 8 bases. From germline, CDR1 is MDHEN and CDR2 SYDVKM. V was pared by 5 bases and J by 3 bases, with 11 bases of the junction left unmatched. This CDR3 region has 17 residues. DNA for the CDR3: TGTGCCAGCAGTCCATCTAGGGACAGGAGGCCTAATGAAAAACTGTTTTTT. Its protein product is CASSPSRDRRPNEKLFF.

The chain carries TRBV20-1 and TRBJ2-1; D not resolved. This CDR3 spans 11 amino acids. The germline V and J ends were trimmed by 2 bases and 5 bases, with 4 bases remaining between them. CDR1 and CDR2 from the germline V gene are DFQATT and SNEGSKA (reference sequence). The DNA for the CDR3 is TGCAGTGCTAGATATGACAATGAGCAGTTCTTC. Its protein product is CSARYDNEQFF.

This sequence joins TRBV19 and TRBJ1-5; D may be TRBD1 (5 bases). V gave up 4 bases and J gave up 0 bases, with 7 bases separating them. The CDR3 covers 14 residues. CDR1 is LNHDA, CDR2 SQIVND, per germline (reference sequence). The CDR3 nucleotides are TGTGCCAGTAGTACCACAGGTAGCAATCAGCCCCAGCATTTT. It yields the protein CASSTTGSNQPQHF.

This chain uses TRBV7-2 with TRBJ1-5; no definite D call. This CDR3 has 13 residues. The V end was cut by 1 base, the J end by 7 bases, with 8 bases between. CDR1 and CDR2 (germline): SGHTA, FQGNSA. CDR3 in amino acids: CASSLVGLQPQHF. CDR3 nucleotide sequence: TGTGCCAGCAGCTTAGTCGGTCTACAGCCCCAGCATTTT.

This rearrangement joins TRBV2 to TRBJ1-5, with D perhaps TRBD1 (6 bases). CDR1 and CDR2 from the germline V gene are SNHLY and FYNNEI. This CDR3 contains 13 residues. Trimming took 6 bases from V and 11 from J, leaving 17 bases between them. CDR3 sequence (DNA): TGTGCCAGCAGGCCCCCACAGGGAGGGACCCAGCATTTT. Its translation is CASRPPQGGTQHF.

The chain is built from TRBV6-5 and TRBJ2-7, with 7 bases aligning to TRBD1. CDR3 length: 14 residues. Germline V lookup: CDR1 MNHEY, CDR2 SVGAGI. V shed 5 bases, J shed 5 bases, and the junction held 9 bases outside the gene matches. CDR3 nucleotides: TGTGCCAGCAGTCGACAGGGTGGAATGGACGAGCAGTACTTC. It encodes CASSRQGGMDEQYF.

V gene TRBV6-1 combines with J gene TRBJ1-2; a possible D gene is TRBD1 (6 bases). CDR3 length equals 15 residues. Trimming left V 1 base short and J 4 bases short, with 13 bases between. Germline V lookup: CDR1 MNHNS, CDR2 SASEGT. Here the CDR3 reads CASSEGQGPSYGYTF. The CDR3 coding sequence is TGTGCCAGCAGTGAAGGGCAGGGGCCCTCCTATGGCTACACCTTC.

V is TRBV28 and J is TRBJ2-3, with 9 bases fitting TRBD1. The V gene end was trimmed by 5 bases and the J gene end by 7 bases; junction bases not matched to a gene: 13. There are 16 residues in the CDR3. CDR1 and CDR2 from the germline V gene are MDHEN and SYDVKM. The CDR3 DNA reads TGTGCCAGCAGTACCCCCGGGACAGGGTCGTTTCATACGCAGTATTTT. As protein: CASSTPGTGSFHTQYF.

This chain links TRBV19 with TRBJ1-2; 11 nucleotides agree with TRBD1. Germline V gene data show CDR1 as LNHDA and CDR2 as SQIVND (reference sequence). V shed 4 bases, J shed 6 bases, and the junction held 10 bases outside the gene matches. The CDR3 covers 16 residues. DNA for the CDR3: TGTGCCAGTAGTAGAGGGGACAGGGGGGTTTGGAATGGCTACACCTTC. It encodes CASSRGDRGVWNGYTF.

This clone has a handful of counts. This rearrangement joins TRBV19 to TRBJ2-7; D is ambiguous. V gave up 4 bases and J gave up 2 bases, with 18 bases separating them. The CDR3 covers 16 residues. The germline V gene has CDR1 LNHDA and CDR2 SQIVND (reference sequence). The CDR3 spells CASSRSSTPVPYEQYF. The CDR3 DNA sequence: TGTGCCAGTAGTAGATCCTCGACACCTGTCCCCTACGAGCAGTACTTC.

The CDR3 DNA follows: TGTGCCAGCAGTTACTCACCGACAGGTGACGAGCAGTACTTC. Translation: CASSYSPTGDEQYF. V usage is TRBV6-5 and J usage is TRBJ2-5; TRBD1 is a possible D gene (6 bases). The end of the DNA fits TRBJ2-7 better, so the J call may be wrong. There are 14 residues in the CDR3. In germline, CDR1 is MNHEY, CDR2 SVGAGI.